These 10 T cell receptor beta chains came from one sample sequenced in a study of blood T cell repertoires in COVID-19. Sequencing was performed with immunoSEQ multiplex PCR; in TCRdb, only in-frame clones are kept and a portion is missing. The sample carries roughly 250,000 clones, about 88% recorded once. Input material: PBMCs or T cells enriched from blood (not recorded which). The receptors were sampled from a woman aged 50 to 60 who had recovered from COVID-19.

The chain joins TRBV9 to TRBJ1-4, with D uncertain. This CDR3 comprises 15 residues. The germline V and J ends were trimmed by 7 bases and 8 bases, with 21 bases remaining between them. Germline V gives CDR1 SGDLS, CDR2 YYNGEE. CDR3 in DNA: TGTGCCAGCGGGTTAACCGGCGGGTCGCGGGAAAAACTGTTTTTT. Its protein product is CASGLTGGSREKLFF.

The chain is built from TRBV12-3 or TRBV12-4 and TRBJ2-1; the match to TRBD1 covers 9 bases. The CDR3 has 12 residues. J gave up 10 bases and V 5 bases, and 3 bases lay outside the gene matches. The chain's CDR3 is CASSTGGAEQFF. The CDR3 nucleotides read TGTGCCAGCAGTACAGGGGGCGCCGAGCAGTTCTTC.

This clone showed up just once. The rearrangement uses TRBV4-1 and TRBJ1-1, with TRBD1 as a possible D gene (5 bases). This CDR3 has 15 amino acids. CDR1 is MGHRA and CDR2 is YSYEKL in the germline V gene. Trimming left V 4 bases short and J 1 base short, with 13 bases between. The CDR3 region has the DNA TGCGCCAGCAGCCTATACCTACAGGAGAACACTGAAGCTTTCTTT. It translates to CASSLYLQENTEAFF.

The chain couples TRBV7-9 to TRBJ2-5; 8 bases align to TRBD2. Germline assignment: CDR1 SEHNR and CDR2 FQNEAQ (reference sequence). Losses at the gene ends were 5 bases for V and 4 bases for J; bases not matched to a gene: 9. There are 15 residues in the CDR3. The CDR3 sequence is CASSRTSSSRETQYF. The CDR3 DNA is TGTGCCAGCAGCCGGACTAGCTCTAGCCGAGAGACCCAGTACTTC.

The CDR3 region is CASSQDPGLFSYEQYF. The CDR3 DNA sequence: TGCGCCAGCAGCCAAGATCCGGGACTTTTTTCCTACGAGCAGTACTTC. The chain recombines TRBV4-1 with TRBJ2-7, with a weak D call TRBD2 (6 bases). The CDR3 is made up of 16 amino acids. The V and J ends lost 0 bases and 1 base respectively, with 13 bases between them. Germline V gene lookup returns CDR1 MGHRA and CDR2 YSYEKL.

The chain employs TRBV7-2 and TRBJ2-7, with unresolved D. Germline CDR1 SGHTA, CDR2 FQGNSA. This CDR3 comprises 15 residues. V lost 4 bases and J 3 bases, leaving 16 bases between the germline ends. The chain's CDR3 is CASSSSAAIIYEQYF. The CDR3 nucleotides read TGTGCCAGCAGCTCGTCCGCGGCCATAATCTACGAGCAGTACTTC.

The V gene is TRBV7-8, the J gene TRBJ2-1; 10 nucleotides match TRBD2. Germline V gene sequence: CDR1 SGHVS, CDR2 FQNEAQ. Germline trimming cut 5 bases from V and 3 bases from J; bases unmatched to any gene: 10. This CDR3 region has 17 residues. CDR3 amino acids: CASSPRESGRGYNEQFF. The CDR3 DNA is TGTGCCAGCAGCCCGAGAGAGAGCGGGAGGGGCTACAATGAGCAGTTCTTC.

The chain couples TRBV4-2 to TRBJ1-1; 9 bases map to TRBD1. J was trimmed by 10 bases and V by 0 bases; bases with no gene match: 15. The CDR3 totals 17 residues. Germline V gene sequence: CDR1 LGHNA, CDR2 YNFKEQ. The CDR3 is CASSQDRLGSGQGLAFF. In nucleotides, the CDR3 is TGTGCCAGCAGCCAAGATCGGCTGGGTTCCGGACAGGGGCTAGCTTTCTTT.

The chain recombines TRBV4-1 with TRBJ1-5; TRBD1 matches at 9 bases. This CDR3 is 16 amino acids long. Germline V gene lookup returns CDR1 MGHRA and CDR2 YSYEKL. The V gene end was trimmed by 3 bases and the J gene end by 5 bases; junction bases not matched to a gene: 8. In DNA, the CDR3 is TGCGCCAGCAGCCAGAAAACCGGGACAGGGTATCAGCCCCAGCATTTT. As protein: CASSQKTGTGYQPQHF.

The chain has TRBV30 and TRBJ1-5; D is ambiguous. Germline-derived CDR1 and CDR2 are GTSNPN and SVGIG (reference sequence). The CDR3 is 15 amino acids. Trimming took 5 bases from V and 3 from J, leaving 17 bases between them. This chain's CDR3 is CAWLREVGDNQPQHF. CDR3 sequence (DNA): TGTGCCTGGCTCCGGGAGGTCGGGGACAATCAGCCCCAGCATTTT.